This T cell receptor beta chain is from a study of blood T cell repertoires in COVID-19. Sequencing was performed with immunoSEQ multiplex PCR; in TCRdb, only in-frame clones are kept and a portion is missing. The sample includes approximately 280,000 clones, less than 85% seen only once; the top ten take roughly 1.5%. This clonotype originated in a human donor with COVID-19, enrolled during active disease. The donor label of this sample is uncertain. The sample was peripheral blood.

The CDR3 sequence: CASSLSMNTEAFF. The CDR3, as DNA: TGTGCCAGCAGCTTATCTATGAACACTGAAGCTTTCTTT. The V gene is TRBV7-6, the J gene TRBJ1-1, with D hard to call. Per germline, CDR1 SGHVS and CDR2 FNYEAQ. The CDR3 extends over 13 amino acids. V gave up 2 bases and J gave up 0 bases, with 4 bases separating them.